A selection of T cell receptor beta chains follows, all from one sample in a study of CD8 T cells in Susac syndrome. Each CDR3 protein gets one entry after TCRdb re-called the immunoSEQ multiplex PCR reads with MiXCR. The sample has 150,000 or so distinct CDR3 sequences, around 93% seen once; the top ten hold around 0.13%. Sequenced input: CD4+ T cells from PBMCs. These receptors were collected from a human donor in good health. Both conserved end residues are part of each CDR3. The D gene is left open where the match is weak. Clone size is given for some rows only: seen once, a few or many times, or a class if the clone is expanded.

J,V,size,D,DNA,CDR3
TRBJ1-5,TRBV11-2,-,-,TGTGCCAGCAGCGCGGGCCAGGAATGGAGCAATCAGCCCCAGCATTTT,CASSAGQEWSNQPQHF
TRBJ1-5,TRBV7-9,-,-,TGTGCCAGCAGCTTTTCAGGGAGCGCTCAGCCCCAGCATTTT,CASSFSGSAQPQHF
TRBJ2-7,TRBV9,-,-,TGTGCCAGCAGCTCCCGGGGGCCCCACGAGCAGTACTTC,CASSSRGPHEQYF
TRBJ1-2,TRBV27,-,-,TGTGCCAGCGGGCCCTTAATAACAGGGTCCTCTGGCTACACCTTC,CASGPLITGSSGYTF
TRBJ2-3,TRBV20-1,-,TRBD2,TGCAGTGCCGGGACTAGCGGGGGGCCCCCCACAGATACGCAGTATTTT,CSAGTSGGPPTDTQYF
TRBJ1-6,TRBV5-1,-,-,TGCGCCAGCAGCTTAATAGGGCCTTCACCCCTCCACTTT,CASSLIGPSPLHF
TRBJ2-3,TRBV2,-,-,TGTGCCAGCAGGGGCGGCGCTAGCACAGATACGCAGTATTTT,CASRGGASTDTQYF
TRBJ2-5,TRBV11-2,few,TRBD1,TGTGCCAGCAGCAGGACAGGGGCGGAGACCCAGTACTTC,CASSRTGAETQYF
TRBJ2-7,TRBV7-9,-,TRBD1,TGTGCCAGCAGCCAGACAGGGAGTGCCCCCTACGAGCAGTACTTC,CASSQTGSAPYEQYF
TRBJ2-7,TRBV11-1,-,-,TGTGCCAGCAGCCGCAGGGACTACGAGCAGTACTTC,CASSRRDYEQYF
TRBJ2-7,TRBV29-1,-,TRBD2,TGCAGCGCTCGACTAGCGGGGGCGGGGGAGCAGTACTTC,CSARLAGAGEQYF
TRBJ2-7,TRBV5-4,-,-,TGTGCCAGCAGCTTGGCCAAGGGGACGGGTGGCGAGCAGTACTTC,CASSLAKGTGGEQYF
TRBJ2-2,TRBV7-9,-,TRBD1,TGTGCCAGCAGCTTATCCGGGACAGGGGGATCCGGGGAGCTGTTTTTT,CASSLSGTGGSGELFF
TRBJ2-5,TRBV12-3/TRBV12-4,-,TRBD1,TGTGCCAGCACCAGGACAGGGGGATCCCAAGAGACCCAGTACTTC,CASTRTGGSQETQYF
TRBJ2-7,TRBV19,-,TRBD2,TGTGCCAGTAGTCCCCGGGACTACCCCAACGAGCAGTACTTC,CASSPRDYPNEQYF
TRBJ1-4,TRBV20-1,-,-,TGCAGTGCTAGAGATGGGGGACGGGAAAAACTGTTTTTT,CSARDGGREKLFF
TRBJ2-7,TRBV4-1,once,TRBD2,TGCGCCAGCAGCCAAGGGCTAGCGGGGGGGGTCTACGAGCAGTACTTC,CASSQGLAGGVYEQYF
TRBJ2-5,TRBV2,few,-,TGTGCCAGCAGGCGCCTCCAAGAGACCCAGTACTTC,CASRRLQETQYF
TRBJ2-2,TRBV5-1,-,-,TGCGCCAGCACCGACACCGGGGAGCTGTTTTTT,CASTDTGELFF
TRBJ1-6,TRBV6-1,few,-,TGTGCCAGCAGCCAGAGCTCCTATAATTCACCCCTCCACTTT,CASSQSSYNSPLHF
TRBJ1-2,TRBV9,-,-,TGTGCCAGCAGCGTAGTTGAAGGGGGTCCTAACTATGGCTACACCTTC,CASSVVEGGPNYGYTF
TRBJ2-5,TRBV2,-,-,TGTGCCAGCAAACAGGATGGGGGGGAGACCCAGTACTTC,CASKQDGGETQYF
TRBJ1-2,TRBV6-5,-,TRBD1,TGTGCCAGCAAGACAGGGAACTATGGCTACACCTTC,CASKTGNYGYTF
TRBJ2-1,TRBV30,-,-,TGTGCCTGGACCGGCCAGCCCGACAATGAGCAGTTCTTC,CAWTGQPDNEQFF
TRBJ2-1,TRBV10-3,-,TRBD1,TGTGCCATCGGGACCTCCGGGACAGTATACAATGAGCAGTTCTTC,CAIGTSGTVYNEQFF
TRBJ2-3,TRBV7-3,-,-,TGTGCCAGCAGCTTAAACGCCGGACAGCTAGATACGCAGTATTTT,CASSLNAGQLDTQYF
TRBJ1-6,TRBV5-8,-,TRBD1,TGTGCCAGCAGCCCCAGGGACAGGGACTCGGCACCCCTCCACTTT,CASSPRDRDSAPLHF
TRBJ1-4,TRBV27,-,TRBD1,TGTGCCAGCAGTTGGGACAGGGATGAAAAACTGTTTTTT,CASSWDRDEKLFF
TRBJ1-5,TRBV7-9,-,-,TGTGCCAGCAGCTTAGGTATGGGACATAGCAATCAGCCCCAGCATTTT,CASSLGMGHSNQPQHF
TRBJ1-2,TRBV3-1,-,TRBD1,TGTGCCAGCAGCCAAAGGGACAGCTTCAAATATGGCTACACCTTC,CASSQRDSFKYGYTF